This paragraph covers one T cell receptor (beta chain) sequence. No antigen is known for it. The germline CDR1 and CDR2 sequences are MNHEY and SVGAGI. V dropped 4 bases and J dropped 4 bases, with 10 bases sitting between them. The CDR3 is 13 amino acids. Here immunoSEQ multiplex PCR was the method, and the copy in TCRdb shows in-frame clones only, minus some. The sample contains about 110,000 clones, roughly nine tenths of which appear only once. This sample was included in a study of T cell responses to AZD1222 COVID-19 vaccine. Whole-study results and caveats: Clonal diversity may have been underestimated in mostly white British donors.

The sequences come from peripheral blood, collected on day 0 of MenACWY control vaccination. The sequence was collected from an adult in good health. The V call is TRBV6-5, the J call TRBJ1-1; D is ambiguous. The CDR3 DNA is TGTGCCAGCAGTTTAGGGTACCGCACTGAAGCTTTCTTT. Translated: CASSLGYRTEAFF.